The sequence of this TCR beta chain was determined in a study of radiotherapy plus CTLA-4 blockade in lung cancer. The sample holds a few counts of this clone. CDR1 and CDR2 from the germline V gene are SNHLY and FYNNEI. V lost 3 bases and J lost 1; bases outside the gene matches: 11. The CDR3 is 18 residues long. TCRdb's copy holds only in-frame clones and misses some; the assay was immunoSEQ multiplex PCR. The sample carries about 51,000 clones, around 79% recorded once. The chain links TRBV2 to TRBJ2-5, with 10 bases that match TRBD2. This clonotype was obtained from a human donor with non-small cell lung cancer who had a complete response to radiotherapy plus ipilimumab. Sequencing was performed on peripheral blood, taken from a patient treated with radiotherapy plus ipilimumab. The chain's CDR3 is CASSDTSGIFVSQETQYF. The CDR3 DNA follows: TGTGCCAGCAGTGATACTAGCGGGATCTTCGTGTCCCAAGAGACCCAGTACTTC. The whole variable domain, filled in from reference TRBV2 and TRBJ2-5, reads EPEVTQTPSHQVTQMGQEVILRCVPISNHLYFYWYRQILGQKVEFLVSFYNNEISEKSEIFDDQFSVERPDGSNFTLKIRSTKLEDSAMYFCASSDTSGIFVSQETQYFGPGTRLLVL.